The entry below describes one TCR beta chain. A single record per CDR3 protein comes from TCRdb applying MiXCR to the RT-PCR reads. The sample shows 550,000 to 750,000 distinct CDR3 sequences, 13% to 15% of them seen only once. The sample comprised memory CD4+ T cells from blood. This sequence was found in a female donor in good health, serving as a healthy control.

The CDR3 here is CASSFRPGTGGAGTEAFF. For the CDR3, the DNA is TGTGCCAGCTCATTCCGCCCAGGGACAGGGGGCGCGGGGACTGAAGCTTTCTTT. This chain connects TRBV18 to TRBJ1-1; 12 bases fit TRBD1. V was pared by 5 bases and J by 5 bases, with 15 bases of the junction left unmatched. The CDR3 spans 18 residues. Germline assignment: CDR1 KGHSH and CDR2 LQKENI. The whole variable domain, remainder taken from reference TRBV18 and TRBJ1-1, is NAGVMQNPRHLVRRRGQEARLRCSPMKGHSHVYWYRQLPEEGLKFMVYLQKENIIDESGMPKERFSAEFPKEGPSILRIQQVVRGDSAAYFCASSFRPGTGGAGTEAFFGQGTRLTVV.